This T cell receptor beta chain was sequenced for a study of cytomegalovirus exposure and HLA in healthy donors (dated by TCRdb to 2017 to 2019). At the level of the whole study: According to a later analysis, one platform produced both the approximately 110 validation repertoires and the 720 or so repertoires of the first cohort. The study aimed to test whether cataloging public T cell receptors could reveal signatures of past pathogen exposure. In addition to the first cohort of several hundred subjects, a separate validation cohort of 120 different subjects was used. To predict cytomegalovirus infection status, the study combined high-throughput TCR immunosequencing, statistical association of individual TCRs with disease status, and machine learning.

The donors belonged to the validation cohort of roughly 120 subjects, which was separate from the roughly 670-subject first cohort. Library prep was done by the immunoSEQ multiplex PCR assay. Processing in the source paper ran as follows. A statistical classification framework was built to diagnose cytomegalovirus status from the catalog of TCR beta chain sequences. The table was pulled from immuneACCESS by TCRdb, which kept in-frame rearrangements only. Such tables lose some clones; where checked, under half of the loss comes from unresolved V genes, and the rest has no known cause. V and J calls plus clone size are reproduced from that table; the DNA served to infer D and trimming. This sample comprises under 150,000 clones, around nine tenths of them detected only once. The ten largest clones add up to around 10% of the sample. Of note for this clone: It has no known antigen specificity. Per-base qualities were not stored, and no clone one base away is much larger.

General study outcomes and caveats: The study gave a list of under 200 TCR beta chains associated with cytomegalovirus. In vitro tests confirmed that three of the cytomegalovirus-associated TCR beta chains recognize cytomegalovirus antigens. The validation cohort had no HLA typing available for a later analysis, so co-occurrence within that cohort was assessed over all 120 repertoires. Subsequent analysis determined that TCRs grouped into clusters in the first cohort also showed a tendency toward co-occurrence across the approximately 110 validation repertoires, and approximately 94% of cluster scores exceeded 0. While some public TCRs were present in many individuals, most TCR sequences turned up only very rarely across donors. Cytomegalovirus status was reported to be diagnosed by the classifier with high specificity and sensitivity in both the original and validation cohorts. The authors suggested that the approach could potentially be extended to other disease states and immunological phenotypes.

The junction shows trimming of 6 bases on V and 1 base on J, and the gene matches do not reach 5 bases of it. The CDR3 holds 14 amino acids from the cysteine to the phenylalanine. CDR3 DNA is the only sequence kept; it has 42 bases, read in frame from the first base. CDR1 SNHLY and CDR2 FYNNEI are derived from the germline V gene. Recombination joined TRBV2 with TRBJ2-7; TRBD1 aligns with 8 central bases. Sequencing was done on a sample of PBMCs. The sequence came from a man aged 18 to 29 in good health and CMV-seropositive. The CDR3 region has the sequence CASRLTGASYEQYF. The DNA reads TGTGCCAGCAGGTTGACAGGGGCGTCCTACGAGCAGTACTTC. Joined to the reference TRBV2 and TRBJ2-7 proteins, this CDR3 gives the full variable domain: EPEVTQTPSHQVTQMGQEVILRCVPISNHLYFYWYRQILGQKVEFLVSFYNNEISEKSEIFDDQFSVERPDGSNFTLKIRSTKLEDSAMYFCASRLTGASYEQYFGPGTRLTVT.